This T cell receptor (beta chain) was recovered during a study of human T cells and chemical hapten exposure. Trimming took 2 bases from V and 2 from J; bases not matched to a gene: 20. The CDR3 covers 20 residues. CDR1 and CDR2 from the germline V gene are SGHRS and YFSETQ. There are a few counts of this clonotype. TCRdb used MiXCR to reprocess the RACE reads, holding one entry per CDR3 protein. The table records roughly 100,000 distinct CDR3 sequences, approximately 36% of them present only once. Stated time point: patch test 3, about 24 weeks after DPC sensitization. Regarding treatment: therapeutic diphenylcyclopropenone sensitization with weekly scalp DPC.

The chain recombines TRBV5-1 with TRBJ2-3; 7 bases map to TRBD2. This material consisted of whole blood, taken in connection with sensitization to the hapten diphenylcyclopropenone (DPC). The receptor comes from a man between 35 and 55 years old with alopecia areata. Some clones in this sample may be carry-over from other donors' samples. The CDR3 reads CASSLPAGSRDTDHTDTQYF. Here the CDR3 DNA reads TGCGCCAGCAGCTTACCAGCGGGGAGCCGAGACACCGACCACACAGATACGCAGTATTTT. The entire variable domain, with the rest obtained from reference TRBV5-1 and TRBJ2-3, is as follows: KAGVTQTPRYLIKTRGQQVTLSCSPISGHRSVSWYQQTPGQGLQFLFEYFSETQRNKGNFPGRFSGRQFSNSRSEMNVSTLELGDSALYLCASSLPAGSRDTDHTDTQYFGPGTRLTVL.